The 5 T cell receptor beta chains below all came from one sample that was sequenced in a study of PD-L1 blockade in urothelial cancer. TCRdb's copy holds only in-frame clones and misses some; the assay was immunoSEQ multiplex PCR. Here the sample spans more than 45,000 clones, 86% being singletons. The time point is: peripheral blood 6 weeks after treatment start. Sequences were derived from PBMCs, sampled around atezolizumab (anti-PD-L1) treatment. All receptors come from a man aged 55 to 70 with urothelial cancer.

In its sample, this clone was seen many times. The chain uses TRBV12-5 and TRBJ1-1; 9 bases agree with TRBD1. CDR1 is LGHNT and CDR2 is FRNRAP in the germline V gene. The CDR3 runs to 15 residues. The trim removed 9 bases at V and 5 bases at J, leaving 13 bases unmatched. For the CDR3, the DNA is TGTGCTAGCCGAGGTCCTCGGACAGGGGAAACTGAAGCTTTCTTT. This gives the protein CASRGPRTGETEAFF.

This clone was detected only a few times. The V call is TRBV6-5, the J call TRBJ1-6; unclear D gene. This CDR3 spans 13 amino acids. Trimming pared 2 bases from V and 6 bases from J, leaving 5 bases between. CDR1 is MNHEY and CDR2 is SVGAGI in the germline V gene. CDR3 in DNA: TGTGCCAGCAGTTACCGCGGTAATTCACCCCTCCACTTT. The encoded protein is CASSYRGNSPLHF.

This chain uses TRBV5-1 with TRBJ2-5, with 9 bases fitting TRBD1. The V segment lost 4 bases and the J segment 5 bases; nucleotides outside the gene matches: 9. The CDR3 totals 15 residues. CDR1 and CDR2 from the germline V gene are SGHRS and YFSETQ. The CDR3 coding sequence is TGCGCCAGCAGCACGCCGGACAGGGGTATGGAGACCCAGTACTTC. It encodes CASSTPDRGMETQYF.

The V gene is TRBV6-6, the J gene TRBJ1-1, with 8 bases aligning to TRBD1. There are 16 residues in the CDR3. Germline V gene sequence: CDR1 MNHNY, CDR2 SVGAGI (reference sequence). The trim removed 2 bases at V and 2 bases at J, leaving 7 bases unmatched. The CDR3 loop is CASSYLLTGENTEAFF. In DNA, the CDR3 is TGTGCCAGCAGTTACCTACTGACAGGGGAAAACACTGAAGCTTTCTTT.

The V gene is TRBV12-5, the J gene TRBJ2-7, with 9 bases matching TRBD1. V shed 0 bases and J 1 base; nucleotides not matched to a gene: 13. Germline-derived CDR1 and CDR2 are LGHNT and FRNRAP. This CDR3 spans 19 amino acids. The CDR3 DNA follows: TGTGCTAGTGGTTTGGTATTGAGACAGGGGGTGGATGGGTCCTACGAGCAGTACTTC. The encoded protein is CASGLVLRQGVDGSYEQYF.